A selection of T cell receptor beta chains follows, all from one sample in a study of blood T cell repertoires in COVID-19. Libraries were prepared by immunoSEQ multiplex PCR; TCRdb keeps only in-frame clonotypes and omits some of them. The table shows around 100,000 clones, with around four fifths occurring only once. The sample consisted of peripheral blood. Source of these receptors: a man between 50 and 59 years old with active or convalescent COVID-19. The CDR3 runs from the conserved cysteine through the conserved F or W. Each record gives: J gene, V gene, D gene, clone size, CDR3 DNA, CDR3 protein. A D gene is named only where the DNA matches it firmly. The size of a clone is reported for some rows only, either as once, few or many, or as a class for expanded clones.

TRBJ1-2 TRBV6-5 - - TGTGCCAGCACCACAAAATCATCCAACTATGGCTACACCTTC CASTTKSSNYGYTF
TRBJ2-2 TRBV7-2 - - TGTGCCAGCAGCTTTAGATTCACCGGGGAGCTGTTTTTT CASSFRFTGELFF
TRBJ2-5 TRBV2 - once TGTGCCAGCAGTGAAAAATTCCAGGGGGAGACCCAGTACTTC CASSEKFQGETQYF
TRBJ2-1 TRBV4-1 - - TGCGCCAGCAGCCAAGATCGTAGCCTCAATGAGCAGTTCTTC CASSQDRSLNEQFF
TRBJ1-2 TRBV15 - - TGTGCCACCAGCAGAGACCGTACAAGTTTCTATGGCTACACCTTC CATSRDRTSFYGYTF
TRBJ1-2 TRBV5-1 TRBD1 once TGCGCCAGCAGCTTGGCCTCACAGGGGGCCGACGGCTACACCTTC CASSLASQGADGYTF
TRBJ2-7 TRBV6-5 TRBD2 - TGTGCCAGCAGGGGAGGGTCAGGATACGAGCAGTACTTC CASRGGSGYEQYF
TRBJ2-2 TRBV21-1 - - TGTGCCAGCAGCCCCGCGACCGGGGAGCTGTTTTTT CASSPATGELFF
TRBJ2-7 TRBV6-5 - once TGTGCCAGCAGAACTACCTACGAGCAGTACTTC CASRTTYEQYF
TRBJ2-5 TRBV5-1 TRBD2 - TGCGCCAGCAACAGACTAGCGGGAGCTCAAGAGACCCAGTACTTC CASNRLAGAQETQYF
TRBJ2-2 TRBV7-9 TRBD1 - TGTGCCAGCAGCAGACAGGGGGACAACACCGGGGAGCTGTTTTTT CASSRQGDNTGELFF
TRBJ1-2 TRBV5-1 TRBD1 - TGCGCCAGCTCCCCGGAGTCAGGGGGCGACTATGGCTACACCTTC CASSPESGGDYGYTF
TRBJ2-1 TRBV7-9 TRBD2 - TGTGCCAGCAGCTTAGCGCGGTCTTCTAGCGGGAGGATTGAGCAGTTCTTC CASSLARSSSGRIEQFF
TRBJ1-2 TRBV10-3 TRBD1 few TGTGCCATCAGTGGGCGACAGGGATCGCATGGCTACACCTTC CAISGRQGSHGYTF
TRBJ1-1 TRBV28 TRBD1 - TGTGCCAGCAGTTCCGGGACAGGGGGAGAGGACACTGAAGCTTTCTTT CASSSGTGGEDTEAFF
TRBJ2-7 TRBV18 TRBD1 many TGTGCCAGCTCATCAAACGACAGGGGGCTCTACGAGCAGTACTTC CASSSNDRGLYEQYF
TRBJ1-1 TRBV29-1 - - TGCAGTGCTCGGCGGCAGTCGAACACTGAAGCTTTCTTT CSARRQSNTEAFF
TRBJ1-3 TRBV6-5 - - TGTGCCAGCAGTTACGGTGGGCCCTCTGGAAACACCATATATTTT CASSYGGPSGNTIYF
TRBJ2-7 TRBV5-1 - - TGCGCCAGCAGCTTCGGGACAACCTACGAGCAGTACTTC CASSFGTTYEQYF
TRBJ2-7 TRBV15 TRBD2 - TGTGCCACCAGCAGAGGGGGGACTAGCGGCTACGAGCAGTACTTC CATSRGGTSGYEQYF
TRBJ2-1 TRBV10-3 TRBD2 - TGTGCCATCAGTGAGGCTAGCGGGAGGGGGGAGCAGTTCTTC CAISEASGRGEQFF
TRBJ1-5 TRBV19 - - TGTGCCAGTAGTACCGGGACGGGAGACATAGGGGCCCAGCATTTT CASSTGTGDIGAQHF
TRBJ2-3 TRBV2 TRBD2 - TGTGCCAGCAGACCGGGACTAGCGGGATTTTTGAGCACAGATACGCAGTATTTT CASRPGLAGFLSTDTQYF
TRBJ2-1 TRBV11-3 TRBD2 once TGTGCCAGCAGCTCCAAGCGGGGCAGCTACAATGAGCAGTTCTTC CASSSKRGSYNEQFF
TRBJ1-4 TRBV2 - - TGTGCCAGCACTCCCGGGGAAAAACTGTTTTTT CASTPGEKLFF
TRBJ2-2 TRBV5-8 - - TGTGCCAGCAGCTTTGTGGGAGGCACGAACACCGGGGAGCTGTTTTTT CASSFVGGTNTGELFF
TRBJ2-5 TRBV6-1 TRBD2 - TGTGCCAGCAGTGAAATCCCGACTAGCGGGAGGATTGAGACCCAGTACTTC CASSEIPTSGRIETQYF
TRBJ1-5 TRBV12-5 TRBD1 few TGTGCTAGTGGCACGGGACAGGGGAACAATCAGCCCCAGCATTTT CASGTGQGNNQPQHF
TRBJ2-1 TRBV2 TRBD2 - TGTGCCAGCGGTTTAGGGTATGGAACCCAAGCGGGGCATGAGCAGTTCTTC CASGLGYGTQAGHEQFF
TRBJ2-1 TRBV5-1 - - TGCGCCAGCAGCTTGGACTCGGGCGGGAAGACTTCATACAATGAGCAGTTCTTC CASSLDSGGKTSYNEQFF
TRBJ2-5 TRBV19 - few TGTGCCAGTAGTATGGCTAGAAAGCGGAGAGTTCAAGAGACCCAGTACTTC CASSMARKRRVQETQYF
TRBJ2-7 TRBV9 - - TGTGCCAGCAGCGTAAACGCAGAGGGGGAGTACGAGCAGTACTTC CASSVNAEGEYEQYF
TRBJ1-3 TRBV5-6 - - TGTGCCAGCAGCATCGGTGCCGGAAACACCATATATTTT CASSIGAGNTIYF
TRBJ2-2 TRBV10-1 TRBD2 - TGCGCCAGCAGTGATTCCAAGGCTAGCGGATACACCGGGGAGCTGTTTTTT CASSDSKASGYTGELFF
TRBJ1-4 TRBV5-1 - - TGCGCCAGCAGCTTGAGTACGGGAACCTTTGCAACTAATGAAAAACTGTTTTTT CASSLSTGTFATNEKLFF